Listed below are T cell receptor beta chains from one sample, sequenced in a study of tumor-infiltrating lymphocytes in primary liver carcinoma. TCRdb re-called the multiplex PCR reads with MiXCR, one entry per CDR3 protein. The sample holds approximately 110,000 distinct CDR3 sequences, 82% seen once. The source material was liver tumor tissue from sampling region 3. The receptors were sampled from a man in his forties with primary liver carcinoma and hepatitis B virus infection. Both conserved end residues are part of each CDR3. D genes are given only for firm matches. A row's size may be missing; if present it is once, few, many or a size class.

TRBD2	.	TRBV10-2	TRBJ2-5	TGCGCCAGCGGCAAACGGGGGGTGGAGACCCAGTACTTC	CASGKRGVETQYF
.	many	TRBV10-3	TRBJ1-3	TGTGCCACGAGGACAGACGGAAACACCATATATTTT	CATRTDGNTIYF
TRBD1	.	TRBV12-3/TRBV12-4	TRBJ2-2	TGTGCCTGCAGGCCGACAGGGTCCGGGGAGCTGTTTTTT	CACRPTGSGELFF
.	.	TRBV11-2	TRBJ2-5	TGTGCCAGCAGTTTCAGCAGTGGACAAGAGACCCAGTACTTC	CASSFSSGQETQYF
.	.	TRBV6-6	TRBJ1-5	TGTGCCAGCAGTCGGACTAGGCAGGGAGATACGCAGCATTTT	CASSRTRQGDTQHF
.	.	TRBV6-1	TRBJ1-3	TGTGCCAGCAGTGCTCGGACGGTCTCTGGAAACACCATATATTTT	CASSARTVSGNTIYF
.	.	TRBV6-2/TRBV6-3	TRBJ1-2	TGTGCCAGCAGTCAGACCCTCGAAGGAACCATTGGCTACACCTTC	CASSQTLEGTIGYTF
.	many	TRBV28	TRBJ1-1	TGTGCCAGCACCCAAATGGCGGTTGACACTGAAGCTTTCTTT	CASTQMAVDTEAFF
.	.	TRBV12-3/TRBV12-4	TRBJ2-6	TGTGACAGCACAATCTCGGGGGCCAACGTCCTGACTTTC	CDSTISGANVLTF
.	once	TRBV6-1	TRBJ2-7	TGTGCCAGCAGTGAAACTTACGACCTCGATCAGTACTTC	CASSETYDLDQYF
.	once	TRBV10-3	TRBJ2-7	TGCGCCGGCAGTGTCGCGGTGGCTGAGCAGTACTTC	CAGSVAVAEQYF
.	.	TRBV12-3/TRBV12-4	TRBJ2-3	TGTGCCAGCAATCCTATCGGGTCTACAGATACGCAGTATTTT	CASNPIGSTDTQYF
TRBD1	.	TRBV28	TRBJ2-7	TGTGCCAGCAGTTTAGACAGGGGGCGCTATCACGAACAGTACTTC	CASSLDRGRYHEQYF
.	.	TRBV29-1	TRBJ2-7	TGCAGCGCCGTGACATCTGGGACCGGCACTCTCTACGAACAGTACTTC	CSAVTSGTGTLYEQYF
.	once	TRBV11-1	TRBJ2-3	TGTGCCAGCACCTCTGGGGGAAGCTCTTTTGGAGCCCGCACAGATACGCGGTATTTT	CASTSGGSSFGARTDTRYF
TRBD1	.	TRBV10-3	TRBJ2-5	TGTGCCATCCGCTACGGGACAGGAGCCGCAGGGACGCAGTACTTC	CAIRYGTGAAGTQYF
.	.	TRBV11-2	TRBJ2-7	TGTGCCAGCAGCTCTAATACGAACTCCTATGAGCAGTATTTC	CASSSNTNSYEQYF
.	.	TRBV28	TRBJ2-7	.	CASSLVAGGSRLQYF
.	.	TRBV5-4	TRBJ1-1	TGTGCCAGCAGCTTAGGGGGGGCTAGATGGAACACAGAAGCTATCTTT	CASSLGGARWNTEAIF
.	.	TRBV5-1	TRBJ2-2	TGCGCCAGCAGCGACTGGGTCCCGAAGACCGGGGAGCTGCTTTTT	CASSDWVPKTGELLF
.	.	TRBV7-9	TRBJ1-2	TGTGTCAGCGGCTTCCAATCCTTGGGAGGCTACACCTTC	CVSGFQSLGGYTF
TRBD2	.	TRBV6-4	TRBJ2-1	TGTGCCAGCAGTGACTCAGCGGGAGGGAAAGAGCAGTCCTTC	CASSDSAGGKEQSF
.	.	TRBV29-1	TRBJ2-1	TGCAGCGTTGCAACAGAGGGGTCCTACAATGAGCAGTTCTTC	CSVATEGSYNEQFF
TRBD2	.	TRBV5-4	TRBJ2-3	TGTGCCAGCAGTGCAGGGACTAGCTGGCTGCTCACAGATACGCAGTATTTT	CASSAGTSWLLTDTQYF
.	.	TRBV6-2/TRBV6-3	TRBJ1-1	TGTGCCAGCAGTTACCGTGGCCGAGGCACTGAAGTTTTCTTT	CASSYRGRGTEVFF
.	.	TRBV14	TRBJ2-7	TGTGCCAGCAGCCAGTCCTTTTTTAGGGGGGACCAGTGCTTC	CASSQSFFRGDQCF
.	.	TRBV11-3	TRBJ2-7	TGTGCCAGCAGCTTCGGGATTTTGGGCGAGCAGCAGTTC	CASSFGILGEQQF
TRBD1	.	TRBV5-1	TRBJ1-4	TGCGCCAGCACCCACAACACAGGGGCTACTAATGAAAAACTGTTTTTT	CASTHNTGATNEKLFF
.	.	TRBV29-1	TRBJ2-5	TGCAGCTTTACGACAGCATCGTATCAAGAGACCCAGTACTTC	CSFTTASYQETQYF
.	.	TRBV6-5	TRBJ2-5	TGTGCCAACAGTTACTCGAGGGGAAGGGAAGAGACCCAGTACTTC	CANSYSRGREETQYF
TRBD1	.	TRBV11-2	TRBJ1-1	TGTCCCAGCAGCTACGGGACAGGGTTTGGTAAAGCTTTCTTT	CPSSYGTGFGKAFF
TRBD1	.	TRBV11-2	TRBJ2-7	TGTACCAGCAGCTTAGGATGGACAGGGGTAAACGAGCAGTACTTC	CTSSLGWTGVNEQYF
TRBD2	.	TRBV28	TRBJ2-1	TGTGCCGGCAGTACGACTAGCGGGAGGGCCCACAATGAGCAGATCTTC	CAGSTTSGRAHNEQIF
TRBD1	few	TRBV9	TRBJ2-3	TGTGCCAGCAGCGCCGGGACAGGGGGAACAGATACGCAGTATTTT	CASSAGTGGTDTQYF
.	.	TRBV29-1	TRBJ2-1	TGCAGCGTTCTTGACACCAAGCAGTCCTTC	CSVLDTKQSF
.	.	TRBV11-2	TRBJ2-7	TGTGCCGTCAGCTCTAAGAGGAACTCCTACGAGCAGTACTTC	CAVSSKRNSYEQYF
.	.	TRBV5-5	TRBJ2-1	TGTGCCAGCATCCCCAGAGCAGGAGTAGTCCACAATGAGCAGTTCTTC	CASIPRAGVVHNEQFF
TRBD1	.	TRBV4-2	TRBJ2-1	TGTGCCAGCAGTCAAGATTTCGGACAGGGAATTAAGCAGTTCTTC	CASSQDFGQGIKQFF
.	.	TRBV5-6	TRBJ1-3	TGTGCCAGCAGCCCGGACAGCTCTAGAAACATCATATATTTT	CASSPDSSRNIIYF
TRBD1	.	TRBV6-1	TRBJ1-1	TGTGCCAGTAGTGCGACTCGACCGGGACAGGGCACTGAAGCTTTCTTT	CASSATRPGQGTEAFF
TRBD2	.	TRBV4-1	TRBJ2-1	TGCACCAGCAGCCAAGAAGGAGCGGGAAGATGGAATGAGCAGTTCTTC	CTSSQEGAGRWNEQFF
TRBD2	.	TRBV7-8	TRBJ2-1	TGTGCCAGCAGCTATCCAGCGGGAGGGTCCTACAATGAGCAGATCTTC	CASSYPAGGSYNEQIF
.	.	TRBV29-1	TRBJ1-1	TGCAGCGGTATGGGGGGCTGGAGGATGAACACTGAAGCTTTCTTT	CSGMGGWRMNTEAFF
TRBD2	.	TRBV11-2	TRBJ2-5	TGCGCCAGCAGCTTAGGGGCTAGCGGACACGAGACCCGGTACTTC	CASSLGASGHETRYF
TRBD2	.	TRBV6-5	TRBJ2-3	TGTACCATTAACCCAGGACTAGCGGGAACAGATACGCAGTATTTT	CTINPGLAGTDTQYF
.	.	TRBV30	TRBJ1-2	TGCGCCTGGACCTGGGACGGGCTCAGCTACACCTTC	CAWTWDGLSYTF
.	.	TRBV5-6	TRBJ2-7	TGTGCCAGCAGCTCCTTGACGGTCTACGAGCAATACTTC	CASSSLTVYEQYF
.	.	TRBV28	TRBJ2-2	TGTGACAGCAGTTATGTGGGATCTGCCGGGGAGCCGTTTTTT	CDSSYVGSAGEPFF
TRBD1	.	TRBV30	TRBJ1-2	TGTGTCTGCCCCGGCCGGACAGGGTCGGTGGATGGCTACACCTTC	CVCPGRTGSVDGYTF
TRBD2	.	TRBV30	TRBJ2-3	TGTGTCTGGAGTGTAGGAGCGGGAGGCACAGATACGAAGTATTTT	CVWSVGAGGTDTKYF
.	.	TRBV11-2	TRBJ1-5	TGTGCCTGTGGCTTAAGGGGCGATCAGCCCCAGCATTTT	CACGLRGDQPQHF